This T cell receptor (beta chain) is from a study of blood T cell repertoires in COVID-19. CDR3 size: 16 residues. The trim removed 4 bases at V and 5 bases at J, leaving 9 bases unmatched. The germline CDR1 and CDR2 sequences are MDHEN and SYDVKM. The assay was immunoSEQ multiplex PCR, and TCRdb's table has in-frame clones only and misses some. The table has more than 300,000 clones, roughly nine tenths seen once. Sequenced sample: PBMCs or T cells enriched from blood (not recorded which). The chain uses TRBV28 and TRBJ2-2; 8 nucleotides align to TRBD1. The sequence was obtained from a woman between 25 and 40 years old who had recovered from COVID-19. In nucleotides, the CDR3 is TGTGCCAGCAGTTCGCAGGGGGCAGGATGGACCGGGGAGCTGTTTTTT. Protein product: CASSSQGAGWTGELFF. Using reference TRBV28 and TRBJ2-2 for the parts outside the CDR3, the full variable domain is DVKVTQSSRYLVKRTGEKVFLECVQDMDHENMFWYRQDPGLGLRLIYFSYDVKMKEKGDIPEGYSVSREKKERFSLILESASTNQTSMYLCASSSQGAGWTGELFFGEGSRLTVL.